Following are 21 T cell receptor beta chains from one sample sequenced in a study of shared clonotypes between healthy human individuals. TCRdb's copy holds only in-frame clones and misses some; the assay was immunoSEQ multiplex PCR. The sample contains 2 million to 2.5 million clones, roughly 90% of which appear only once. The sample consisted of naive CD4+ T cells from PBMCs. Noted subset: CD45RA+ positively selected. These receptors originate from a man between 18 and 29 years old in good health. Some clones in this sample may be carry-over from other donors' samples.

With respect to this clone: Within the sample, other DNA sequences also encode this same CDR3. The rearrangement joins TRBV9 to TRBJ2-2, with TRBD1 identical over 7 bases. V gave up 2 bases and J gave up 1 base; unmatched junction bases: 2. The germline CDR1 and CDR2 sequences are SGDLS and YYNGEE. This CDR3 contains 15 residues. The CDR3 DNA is TGTGCCAGCAGCGTTAGGACAGGGAACACCGGGGAGCTGTTTTTT. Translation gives CASSVRTGNTGELFF.

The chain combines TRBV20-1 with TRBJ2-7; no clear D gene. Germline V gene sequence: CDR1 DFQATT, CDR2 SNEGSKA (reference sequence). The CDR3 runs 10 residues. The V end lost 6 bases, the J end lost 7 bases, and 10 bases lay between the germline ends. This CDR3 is CSAYPGEQYF. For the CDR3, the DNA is TGCAGTGCCTACCCTGGGGAGCAGTACTTC.

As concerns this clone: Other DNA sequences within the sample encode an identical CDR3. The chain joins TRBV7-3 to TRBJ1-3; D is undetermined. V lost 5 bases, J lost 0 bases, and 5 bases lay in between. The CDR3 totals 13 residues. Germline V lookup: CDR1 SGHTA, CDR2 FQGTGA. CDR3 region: CASSPSSGNTIYF. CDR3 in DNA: TGTGCCAGCAGCCCCAGCTCTGGAAACACCATATATTTT.

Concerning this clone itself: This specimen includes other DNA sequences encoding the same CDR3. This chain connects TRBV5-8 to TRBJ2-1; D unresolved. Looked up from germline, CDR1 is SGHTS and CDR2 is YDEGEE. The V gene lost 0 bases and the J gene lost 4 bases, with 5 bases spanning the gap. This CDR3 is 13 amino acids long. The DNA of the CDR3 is TGTGCCAGCAGCTTGGCGTCTTACAATGAGCAGTTCTTC. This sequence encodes CASSLASYNEQFF.

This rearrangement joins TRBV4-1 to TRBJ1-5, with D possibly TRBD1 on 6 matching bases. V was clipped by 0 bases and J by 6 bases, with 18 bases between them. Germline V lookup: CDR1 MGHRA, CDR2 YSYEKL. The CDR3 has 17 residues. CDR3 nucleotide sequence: TGCGCCAGCAGCCAAGATCTCCCAGGGGTTGAGGGTCAGCCCCAGCATTTT. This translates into CASSQDLPGVEGQPQHF.

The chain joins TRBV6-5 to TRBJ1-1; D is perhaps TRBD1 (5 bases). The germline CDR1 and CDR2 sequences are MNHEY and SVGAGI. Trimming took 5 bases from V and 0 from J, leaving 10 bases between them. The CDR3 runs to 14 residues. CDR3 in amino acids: CASSRQNMNTEAFF. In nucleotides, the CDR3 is TGTGCCAGCAGTAGACAGAACATGAACACTGAAGCTTTCTTT.

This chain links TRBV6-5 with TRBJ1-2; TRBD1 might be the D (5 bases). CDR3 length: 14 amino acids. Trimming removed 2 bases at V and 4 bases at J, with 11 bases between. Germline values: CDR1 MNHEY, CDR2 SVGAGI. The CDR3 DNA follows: TGTGCCAGCAGTTACGTAGCGGACATCTATGGCTACACCTTC. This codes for CASSYVADIYGYTF.

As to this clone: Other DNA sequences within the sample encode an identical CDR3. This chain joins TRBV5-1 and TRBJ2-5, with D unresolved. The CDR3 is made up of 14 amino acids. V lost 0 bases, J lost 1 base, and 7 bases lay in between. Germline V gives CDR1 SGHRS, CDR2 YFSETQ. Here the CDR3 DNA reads TGCGCCAGCAGCTTGGTTGCCAGCCAAGAGACCCAGTACTTC. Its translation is CASSLVASQETQYF. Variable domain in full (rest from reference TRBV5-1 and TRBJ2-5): KAGVTQTPRYLIKTRGQQVTLSCSPISGHRSVSWYQQTPGQGLQFLFEYFSETQRNKGNFPGRFSGRQFSNSRSEMNVSTLELGDSALYLCASSLVASQETQYFGPGTRLLVL.

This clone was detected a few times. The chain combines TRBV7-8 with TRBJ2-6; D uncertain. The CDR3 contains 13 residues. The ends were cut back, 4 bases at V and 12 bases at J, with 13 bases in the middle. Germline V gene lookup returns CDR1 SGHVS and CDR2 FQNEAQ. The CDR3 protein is CASSSPSAVVLTF. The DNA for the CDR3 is TGTGCCAGCAGCTCCCCATCCGCCGTCGTCCTGACTTTC.

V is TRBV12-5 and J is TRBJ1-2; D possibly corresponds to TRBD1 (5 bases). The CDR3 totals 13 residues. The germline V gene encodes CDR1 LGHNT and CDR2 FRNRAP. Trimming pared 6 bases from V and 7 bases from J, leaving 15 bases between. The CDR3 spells CASGPTPGGGYTF. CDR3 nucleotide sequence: TGTGCTAGTGGCCCCACCCCCGGGGGTGGCTACACCTTC. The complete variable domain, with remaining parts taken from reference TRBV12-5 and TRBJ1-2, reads DARVTQTPRHKVTEMGQEVTMRCQPILGHNTVFWYRQTMMQGLELLAYFRNRAPLDDSGMPKDRFSAEMPDATLATLKIQPSEPRDSAVYFCASGPTPGGGYTFGSGTRLTVV.

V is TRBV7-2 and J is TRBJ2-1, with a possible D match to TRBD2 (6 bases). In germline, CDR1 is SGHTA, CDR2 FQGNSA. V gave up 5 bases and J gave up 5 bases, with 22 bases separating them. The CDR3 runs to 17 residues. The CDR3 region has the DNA TGTGCCAGCAGCCCTAGTTCAGGGCTAGCGACTCACAATGAGCAGTTCTTC. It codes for CASSPSSGLATHNEQFF.

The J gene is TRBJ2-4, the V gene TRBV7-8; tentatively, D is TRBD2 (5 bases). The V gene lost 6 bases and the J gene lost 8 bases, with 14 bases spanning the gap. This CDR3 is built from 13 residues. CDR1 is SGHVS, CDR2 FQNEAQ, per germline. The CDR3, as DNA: TGTGCCAGCAGATCCAACATACTAGACATTCAGTACTTC. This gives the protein CASRSNILDIQYF.

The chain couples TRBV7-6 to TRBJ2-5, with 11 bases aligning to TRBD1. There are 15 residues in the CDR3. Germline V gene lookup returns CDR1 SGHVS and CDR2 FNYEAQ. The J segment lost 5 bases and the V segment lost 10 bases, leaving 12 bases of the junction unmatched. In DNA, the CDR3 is TGTGCCATCAATTCCGGGACAGGGGGTTCCGAGACCCAGTACTTC. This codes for CAINSGTGGSETQYF.

The CDR3 loop reads CASSWGQYEETQYF. CDR3 nucleotide sequence: TGCGCCAGCAGCTGGGGACAGTACGAAGAGACCCAGTACTTC. The rearrangement joins TRBV5-1 to TRBJ2-5; 7 bases agree with TRBD1. Germline CDR1 reads SGHRS; CDR2 reads YFSETQ. The CDR3 spans 14 residues. V shed 3 bases and J 3 bases; nucleotides not matched to a gene: 5.

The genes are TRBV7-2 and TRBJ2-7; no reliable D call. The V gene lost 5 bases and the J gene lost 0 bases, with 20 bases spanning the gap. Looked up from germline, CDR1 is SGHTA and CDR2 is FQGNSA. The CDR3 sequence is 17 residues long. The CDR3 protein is CASSPQQMGFHSYEQYF. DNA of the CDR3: TGTGCCAGCAGCCCCCAACAAATGGGGTTCCACTCCTACGAGCAGTACTTC.

The CDR3 DNA reads as TGTGCCAGCAGCCGGGCGGGACAGGGATCCTACGAGCAGTACTTC. The encoded protein is CASSRAGQGSYEQYF. The V and J genes are TRBV4-2 and TRBJ2-7; the match to TRBD1 covers 9 bases. The V gene end was trimmed by 4 bases and the J gene end by 1 base; junction bases not matched to a gene: 5. CDR3 length: 15 residues. Germline CDR1 LGHNA, CDR2 YNFKEQ.

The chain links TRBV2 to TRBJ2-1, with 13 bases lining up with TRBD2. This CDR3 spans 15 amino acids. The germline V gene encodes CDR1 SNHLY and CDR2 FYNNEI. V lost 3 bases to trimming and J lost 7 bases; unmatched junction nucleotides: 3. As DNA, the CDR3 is TGTGCCAGCAGTGAGGGGACTAGCGGGGTAAATGAGCAGTTCTTC. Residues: CASSEGTSGVNEQFF.

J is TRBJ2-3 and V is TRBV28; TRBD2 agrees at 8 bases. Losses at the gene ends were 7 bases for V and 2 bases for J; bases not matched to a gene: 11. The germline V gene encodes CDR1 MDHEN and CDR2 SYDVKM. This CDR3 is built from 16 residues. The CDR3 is CASTSRGGWLTDTQYF. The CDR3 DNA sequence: TGTGCCAGCACTTCCCGGGGGGGCTGGCTCACAGATACGCAGTATTTT.

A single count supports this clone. The CDR3 region has the DNA TGTGCCAGCACCCTCGGTCGGCTGGGTCAAGATTCACCCCTCCACTTT. It translates to CASTLGRLGQDSPLHF. This rearrangement joins TRBV6-6 to TRBJ1-6, with D unresolved. This CDR3 region has 16 residues. V dropped 7 bases and J dropped 8 bases, with 21 bases sitting between them. Germline V gene sequence: CDR1 MNHNY, CDR2 SVGAGI (reference sequence).

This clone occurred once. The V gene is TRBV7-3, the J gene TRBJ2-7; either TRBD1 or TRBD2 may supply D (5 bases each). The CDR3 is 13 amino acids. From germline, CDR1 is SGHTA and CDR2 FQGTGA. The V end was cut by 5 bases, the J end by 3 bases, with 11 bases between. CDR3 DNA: TGTGCCAGCAGCCCGGGACGGTACTACGAGCAGTACTTC. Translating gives CASSPGRYYEQYF. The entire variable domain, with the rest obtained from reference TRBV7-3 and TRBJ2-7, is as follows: GAGVSQTPSNKVTEKGKYVELRCDPISGHTALYWYRQSLGQGPEFLIYFQGTGAADDSGLPNDRFFAVRPEGSVSTLKIQRTERGDSAVYLCASSPGRYYEQYFGPGTRLTVT.

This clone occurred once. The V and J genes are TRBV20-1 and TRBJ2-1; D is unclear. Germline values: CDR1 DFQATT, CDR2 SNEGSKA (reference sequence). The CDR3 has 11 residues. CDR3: CSAFRRNEQFF. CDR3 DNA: TGCAGCGCCTTTAGGCGGAATGAGCAGTTCTTC.